This T cell receptor (beta chain) appears in the sequencing data of a study of blood T cell repertoires in COVID-19. Study-wide context: COVID-19 samples from acute and convalescent phases originated in the United States, Italy and Spain. Sources were T cells, B-cell-depleted T cells, or PBMCs; the material itself was cDNA or gDNA.

Authors' analysis steps: By means of reference gene primer amplification, nucleated cell counts were estimated. Some clones are missing from TCRdb's copy, which holds only in-frame ones; the method was immunoSEQ multiplex PCR. V, J and clone size derive from that table, while D and trimming were established from the DNA sequence. The table has 220,000 or so clones, roughly 84% seen once. This CDR3 contains 18 residues. Trimming cost V 2 bases and J 4 bases; bases outside gene matches: 13. CDR1 is SGHVS and CDR2 is FQNEAQ in the germline V gene. The clonotype was recovered from an older woman who had recovered from COVID-19. Sample: peripheral blood. V and J are TRBV7-8 and TRBJ1-5; 8 bases are a match to TRBD1. In nucleotides, the CDR3 is TGTGCCAGCAGCTTAAGATACGGGGCAGGGGGCTCTAATCAGCCCCAGCATTTT. It encodes CASSLRYGAGGSNQPQHF.